Listed below are T cell receptor beta chains from one sample, sequenced in a study of Graves' ophthalmopathy and Graves' hyperthyroidism. TCRdb used MiXCR to reprocess the multiplex PCR reads, holding one entry per CDR3 protein. The sample lists around 470,000 distinct CDR3 sequences, over 13% occurring once. Sequencing was done on a sample of blood. These TCRs come from a woman aged 25 to 39 with Graves' ophthalmopathy. Each CDR3 is given with its conserved first and last residue. Fields, in order: D gene, clone size, V gene, J gene, CDR3 DNA, CDR3 protein. A D gene is named only where the DNA matches it firmly. Clone sizes are given selectively: once, few, many, or a class where the clone is expanded.

D: -; size: -; V: TRBV6-1; J: TRBJ2-2; DNA: TGTGCCAGCAGACTATTAAAGAACTCCGGGGATCTGTTTTTT; CDR3: CASRLLKNSGDLFF
D: TRBD1; size: -; V: TRBV28; J: TRBJ1-6; DNA: TGTGCCAGCAGTGAGGACAGGGGATATTCACCCCTCCACTTT; CDR3: CASSEDRGYSPLHF
D: TRBD1; size: many; V: TRBV2; J: TRBJ1-5; DNA: TGTGCCAGTAGGGGACAGAACAATCAGCCCCAGCATTTT; CDR3: CASRGQNNQPQHF
D: -; size: many; V: TRBV19; J: TRBJ1-1; DNA: TGTGCCAGTAGTATTTCGAGTGAAGCTTTCTTT; CDR3: CASSISSEAFF
D: -; size: many; V: TRBV28; J: TRBJ2-7; DNA: TGTGCCAGCAGTTTAATACAGGGCCCCTGGGTCGCGAGCTCCTACGAGCAGTACTTC; CDR3: CASSLIQGPWVASSYEQYF
D: TRBD2; size: many; V: TRBV4-1; J: TRBJ2-5; DNA: TGCGCCAGCAGCCAGCACACCCCGGGACTAGCGGGGCAAGAGACCCAGTACTTC; CDR3: CASSQHTPGLAGQETQYF
D: -; size: many; V: TRBV29-1; J: TRBJ1-2; DNA: TGCAGCGTTGAAGATCGTAAGGACAGCTATGGCTACACCTTC; CDR3: CSVEDRKDSYGYTF
D: -; size: many; V: TRBV7-3; J: TRBJ2-4; DNA: TGTGCCAGCAGCTTAATGGGAGACGGCACGCGGTTCTTC; CDR3: CASSLMGDGTRFF
D: -; size: many; V: TRBV7-8; J: TRBJ1-6; DNA: TGTGCCAGCAGCTTAGCGCCAAATAATTCACCCCTCCACTTT; CDR3: CASSLAPNNSPLHF
D: TRBD1; size: many; V: TRBV7-9; J: TRBJ2-5; DNA: TGTGCCAGCAGCCCAAGACAGGGGACCGAGACCCAGTACTTC; CDR3: CASSPRQGTETQYF
D: TRBD2; size: many; V: TRBV11-3; J: TRBJ2-7; DNA: TGTGCCAGCAGCACGATGGAAGGCGGGGGGAACGAGCAGTACTTC; CDR3: CASSTMEGGGNEQYF
D: -; size: few; V: TRBV5-8; J: TRBJ2-2; DNA: TGTGCCAGCAGCTTCATTCCGGGGACCGGGGAGCTGTTTTTT; CDR3: CASSFIPGTGELFF
D: -; size: many; V: TRBV27; J: TRBJ1-5; DNA: TGTGCCAGCAGTTTAGGGGCGAGCAATCAGCCCCAGCATTTT; CDR3: CASSLGASNQPQHF
D: -; size: many; V: TRBV12-5; J: TRBJ1-1; DNA: TGTGCTAGTGGGCCCCGGGGGGGGAACACTGAAGCTTTCTTT; CDR3: CASGPRGGNTEAFF
D: -; size: many; V: TRBV20-1; J: TRBJ1-6; DNA: TGCAGTGCTAGAGATTGGGGTCCAATTAAGTCACCCCTCCACTTT; CDR3: CSARDWGPIKSPLHF
D: -; size: many; V: TRBV5-1; J: TRBJ2-7; DNA: TGCGCCAGCAGCTTAGGAGGGGGGACGACCTACGAGCAGTACTTC; CDR3: CASSLGGGTTYEQYF
D: -; size: many; V: TRBV10-2; J: TRBJ2-5; DNA: TGCGCCAGCAGTGGGTACGGGACCCCCCAAGAGACCCAGTACTTC; CDR3: CASSGYGTPQETQYF
D: -; size: many; V: TRBV13; J: TRBJ2-4; DNA: TGTGCCAGCAGCTTAGGCCCCCAGGACGGGAACATTCAGTACTTC; CDR3: CASSLGPQDGNIQYF
D: TRBD1; size: -; V: TRBV4-1; J: TRBJ2-7; DNA: TGCGCCAGCAGCCAAGGAGGCGGACAGGGCTCCTACGAGCAGTACTTC; CDR3: CASSQGGGQGSYEQYF
D: -; size: -; V: TRBV25-1; J: TRBJ2-5; DNA: TGTGCCAGCAGTGAGACTTCGGAGACCCAGTACTTC; CDR3: CASSETSETQYF
D: TRBD1; size: many; V: TRBV7-9; J: TRBJ2-4; DNA: TGTGCCAGCAGCCTTGGACAGGAAAAGGCCATTCAGTACTTC; CDR3: CASSLGQEKAIQYF
D: TRBD2; size: few; V: TRBV15; J: TRBJ2-7; DNA: TGTGCCACCAGCAGAGTCGGGAGGGTGTACGAGCAGTACTTC; CDR3: CATSRVGRVYEQYF
D: -; size: many; V: TRBV7-7; J: TRBJ2-2; DNA: TGTGCTAGCAGCCAAGGGCGAGGAGGTGGGGAGCTGTTTTTT; CDR3: CASSQGRGGGELFF
D: -; size: many; V: TRBV28; J: TRBJ1-1; DNA: TGTGCCAGCGCCCGTGTGGGGCCCACTGAAGCTTTCTTT; CDR3: CASARVGPTEAFF
D: TRBD1; size: many; V: TRBV5-1; J: TRBJ2-5; DNA: TGCGCCAGCACCAAAAGGACAGGGTTGGAGACCCAGTACTTC; CDR3: CASTKRTGLETQYF
D: -; size: many; V: TRBV27; J: TRBJ1-6; DNA: TGTGCCAGCACCTTACGCAGCAGGGGTAATTCACCCCTCCACTTT; CDR3: CASTLRSRGNSPLHF
D: -; size: many; V: TRBV13; J: TRBJ2-6; DNA: TGTGCCAGCAGCTTTGACTCTGGGGCCAACGTCCTGACTTTC; CDR3: CASSFDSGANVLTF
D: TRBD1; size: many; V: TRBV4-1; J: TRBJ1-1; DNA: TGCGCCAGCAGCCAAGTAGGGACAGGAAGGAACACTGAAGCTTTCTTT; CDR3: CASSQVGTGRNTEAFF